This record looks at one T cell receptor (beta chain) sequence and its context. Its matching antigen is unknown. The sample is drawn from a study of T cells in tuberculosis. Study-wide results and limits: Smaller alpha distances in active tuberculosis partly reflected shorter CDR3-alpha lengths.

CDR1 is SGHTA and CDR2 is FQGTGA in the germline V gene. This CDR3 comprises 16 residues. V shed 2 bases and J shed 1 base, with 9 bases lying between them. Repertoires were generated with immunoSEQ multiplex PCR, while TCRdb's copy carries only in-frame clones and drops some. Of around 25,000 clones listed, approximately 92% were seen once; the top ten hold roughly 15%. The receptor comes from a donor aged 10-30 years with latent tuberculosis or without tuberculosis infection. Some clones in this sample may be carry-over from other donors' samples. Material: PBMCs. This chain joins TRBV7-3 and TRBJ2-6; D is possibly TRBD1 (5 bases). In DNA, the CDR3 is TGTGCCAGCAGCTTAGGAAAGGGGTCTGGGGCCAACGTCCTGACTTTC. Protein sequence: CASSLGKGSGANVLTF. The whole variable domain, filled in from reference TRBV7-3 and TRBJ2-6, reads GAGVSQTPSNKVTEKGKYVELRCDPISGHTALYWYRQSLGQGPEFLIYFQGTGAADDSGLPNDRFFAVRPEGSVSTLKIQRTERGDSAVYLCASSLGKGSGANVLTFGAGSRLTVL.